The 27 T cell receptor beta chains listed next were all sequenced from one sample in a study of T cell changes during pregnancy in multiple sclerosis. The assay was immunoSEQ multiplex PCR, and TCRdb's table has in-frame clones only and misses some. The sample yields about 85,000 clones, 91% seen once. This specimen consisted of peripheral blood, obtained in the first trimester of pregnancy. All receptors come from a female donor with multiple sclerosis, enrolled in a pregnancy study.

The CDR3 nucleotides read TGTGCCACCGGGAGAGGGACAGATACGCAGTATTTT. Amino acids: CATGRGTDTQYF. The gene calls are TRBV18 and TRBJ2-3; a possible D gene is TRBD2 (6 bases). Germline loops: CDR1 KGHSH, CDR2 LQKENI. The CDR3 is 12 amino acids. Trimming took off 10 bases at V and 3 bases at J, with 11 bases between the two ends.

The chain joins TRBV19 to TRBJ1-2, with D perhaps matching TRBD1 (6 bases). Germline V gene sequence: CDR1 LNHDA, CDR2 SQIVND (reference sequence). The CDR3 totals 13 residues. V was cut by 5 bases and J by 6 bases, with 13 bases left in between. The CDR3 protein is CASSVTGTNGYTF. CDR3 DNA: TGTGCCAGTAGTGTCACCGGGACAAATGGCTACACCTTC.

V gene TRBV5-1 combines with J gene TRBJ1-4; 9 bases map to TRBD1. V was pared by 5 bases and J by 7 bases, with 9 bases of the junction left unmatched. This CDR3 spans 15 amino acids. Germline-derived CDR1 and CDR2 are SGHRS and YFSETQ. For the CDR3, the DNA is TGCGCCAGCAGTATTTCGGGACAGGGACCTGAAAAACTGTTTTTT. This sequence encodes CASSISGQGPEKLFF. Filled out from reference TRBV5-1 and TRBJ1-4, the complete variable domain reads KAGVTQTPRYLIKTRGQQVTLSCSPISGHRSVSWYQQTPGQGLQFLFEYFSETQRNKGNFPGRFSGRQFSNSRSEMNVSTLELGDSALYLCASSISGQGPEKLFFGSGTQLSVL.

The chain combines TRBV28 with TRBJ2-5, with D possibly TRBD1 on 5 matching bases. Germline-derived CDR1 and CDR2 are MDHEN and SYDVKM. This CDR3 has 15 amino acids. The germline V and J ends were trimmed by 5 bases and 5 bases, with 18 bases remaining between them. The CDR3 coding sequence is TGTGCCAGCAGTCGGACAAGCTCGCGCGTGGAGACCCAGTACTTC. Protein sequence: CASSRTSSRVETQYF.

The chain uses TRBV28 and TRBJ1-5, with D possibly being TRBD1 (5 bases). CDR1 is MDHEN and CDR2 is SYDVKM in the germline V gene. The CDR3 runs 15 residues. Trimming removed 3 bases at V and 5 bases at J, with 14 bases between. In DNA, the CDR3 is TGTGCCAGCAGTTTTTTCGGACAAGGTTATCAGCCCCAGCATTTT. Translating gives CASSFFGQGYQPQHF.

V usage is TRBV4-1 and J usage is TRBJ1-5; D is unclear. Germline-derived CDR1 and CDR2 are MGHRA and YSYEKL. Trimming took 0 bases from V and 7 from J, leaving 10 bases between them. There are 14 residues in the CDR3. CDR3 DNA: TGCGCCAGCAGCCAAGAACGCGGCAGCCAGCCCCAGCATTTT. Amino acid sequence: CASSQERGSQPQHF.

The V and J genes are TRBV6-6 and TRBJ2-3; tentative D call: TRBD2 (6 bases). V lost 6 bases, J lost 2 bases, and 12 bases lay in between. The CDR3 spans 14 residues. Germline-derived CDR1 and CDR2 are MNHNY and SVGAGI (reference sequence). CDR3 nucleotide sequence: TGTGCCAGCAGAGGTGGAGGGGACACAGATACGCAGTATTTT. Translating it yields CASRGGGDTDTQYF.

V is TRBV28 and J is TRBJ2-2; TRBD1 aligns across 7 bases. This CDR3 has 18 residues. Germline assignment: CDR1 MDHEN and CDR2 SYDVKM. The J segment lost 7 bases and the V segment lost 4 bases, leaving 18 bases of the junction unmatched. CDR3 residues: CASSSVPGTVHSHGELFF. The CDR3 nucleotides are TGTGCCAGCAGTTCTGTCCCCGGGACAGTTCATAGTCACGGGGAGCTGTTTTTT.

The chain is built from TRBV27 and TRBJ2-7; 11 bases line up with TRBD2. Germline V gives CDR1 MNHEY, CDR2 SMNVEV (reference sequence). V was clipped by 2 bases and J by 6 bases; unmatched bases: 3. The CDR3 contains 14 residues. In DNA form, the CDR3 reads TGTGCCAGCAGTTTAGGTCTAGCGGGAGGCGAGCAGTACTTC. This encodes CASSLGLAGGEQYF.

The chain uses TRBV4-1 and TRBJ1-6, with TRBD1 as a possible D gene (5 bases). The ends were cut back, 8 bases at V and 4 bases at J, with 15 bases in the middle. The CDR3 sequence is 15 residues long. Per germline, CDR1 MGHRA and CDR2 YSYEKL. CDR3 coding DNA: TGCGCCAGCTCCCCATCGACAGCGTATAATTCACCCCTCCACTTT. This gives the protein CASSPSTAYNSPLHF.

The gene calls are TRBV18 and TRBJ1-5, with TRBD1 as a possible D gene (5 bases). CDR1 and CDR2 (germline): KGHSH, LQKENI. The CDR3 spans 13 residues. V dropped 3 bases and J dropped 7 bases, with 10 bases sitting between them. The CDR3 is CASSPSREQPQHF. DNA for the CDR3: TGTGCCAGCTCACCTAGCAGGGAACAGCCCCAGCATTTT. Supplemented by reference TRBV18 and TRBJ1-5, the full variable domain reads NAGVMQNPRHLVRRRGQEARLRCSPMKGHSHVYWYRQLPEEGLKFMVYLQKENIIDESGMPKERFSAEFPKEGPSILRIQQVVRGDSAAYFCASSPSREQPQHFGDGTRLSIL.

This chain links TRBV2 with TRBJ1-5; D gene uncertain. The V end was cut by 6 bases, the J end by 2 bases, with 14 bases between. Germline assignment: CDR1 SNHLY and CDR2 FYNNEI. The CDR3 has 15 residues. This CDR3 reads CASRRVKSGNQPQHF. DNA of the CDR3: TGTGCCAGCAGGAGGGTCAAGTCGGGCAATCAGCCCCAGCATTTT.

This chain's CDR3 is CASSKVDRPGRGYGYTF. CDR3 bases: TGTGCCAGCAGCAAAGTGGACCGGCCCGGTAGGGGCTATGGCTACACCTTC. The chain has TRBV21-1 and TRBJ1-2; TRBD1 is taken as the D call from the table, unchecked against the DNA. TRBV21-1 is termed a pseudogene. This CDR3 spans 17 amino acids.

This clone was seen just once. V usage is TRBV5-1 and J usage is TRBJ1-4, with D possibly TRBD1 on 5 matching bases. CDR3 length: 13 residues. Per the germline V gene, CDR1 is SGHRS and CDR2 is YFSETQ. Trimming cost V 4 bases and J 8 bases, with 12 bases left between them. Written as DNA, the CDR3 is TGCGCCAGCAGCGGGCAGGGAAACGAAAAACTGTTTTTT. Translating it yields CASSGQGNEKLFF.

This chain joins TRBV2 and TRBJ1-1; D is unclear. Per the germline V gene, CDR1 is SNHLY and CDR2 is FYNNEI. V was pared by 4 bases and J by 0 bases, with 15 bases between. There are 16 residues in the CDR3. For the CDR3, the DNA is TGTGCCAGCAGTGCCCGAACGGGATTTATGAACACTGAAGCTTTCTTT. Protein sequence: CASSARTGFMNTEAFF.

This clone was counted once. The gene calls are TRBV6-1 and TRBJ2-1; weak D call: TRBD2 (6 bases). The CDR3 length is 14 residues. V was cut by 8 bases and J by 2 bases, with 13 bases left in between. Germline V gene data show CDR1 as MNHNS and CDR2 as SASEGT. As DNA, the CDR3 is TGTGCCAGCTCTTGGGAGGCGGCCTACAATGAGCAGTTCTTC. It encodes CASSWEAAYNEQFF.

The V call is TRBV7-9, the J call TRBJ2-1; D unresolved. The CDR3 covers 11 residues. Trimming took 3 bases from V and 8 from J, leaving 5 bases between them. Germline lookup yields CDR1 SEHNR and CDR2 FQNEAQ (reference sequence). The CDR3 nucleotides read TGTGCCAGCAGCTTGGCGGATGAGCAGTTCTTC. This sequence encodes CASSLADEQFF.

The rearrangement links TRBV27 to TRBJ2-2; tentatively, D is TRBD2 (6 bases). V shed 5 bases and J shed 0 bases, with 13 bases lying between them. The CDR3 spans 16 residues. CDR1 is MNHEY and CDR2 is SMNVEV in the germline V gene (reference sequence). This chain's CDR3 is CASSPRLGANTGELFF. The DNA for the CDR3 is TGTGCCAGCAGTCCTAGACTAGGCGCGAACACCGGGGAGCTGTTTTTT.

The DNA for the CDR3 is TGTGCCAGCAGCTGGGGGGGGAACCAGCTCCCCCTCCACTTT. This gives the protein CASSWGGNQLPLHF. The chain uses TRBV5-8 and TRBJ1-6, with D possibly matching TRBD1 (5 bases). Germline lookup yields CDR1 SGHTS and CDR2 YDEGEE. The CDR3 contains 14 residues. Between the trimmed V and J ends, which lost 3 bases and 13 bases, there was a span of 17 bases.

This chain joins TRBV18 and TRBJ1-2; the match to TRBD1 covers 7 bases. Germline V gene lookup returns CDR1 KGHSH and CDR2 LQKENI. The CDR3 extends over 14 amino acids. V was clipped by 3 bases and J by 5 bases; unmatched bases: 6. CDR3 sequence (DNA): TGTGCCAGCTCACCTGGACAGGACTGGTATGGCTACACCTTC. Residues: CASSPGQDWYGYTF. The variable domain in full, completed from reference TRBV18 and TRBJ1-2, reads NAGVMQNPRHLVRRRGQEARLRCSPMKGHSHVYWYRQLPEEGLKFMVYLQKENIIDESGMPKERFSAEFPKEGPSILRIQQVVRGDSAAYFCASSPGQDWYGYTFGSGTRLTVV.

The V and J genes are TRBV27 and TRBJ1-6, with D perhaps matching TRBD1 (6 bases). This CDR3 has 15 residues. Germline loops: CDR1 MNHEY, CDR2 SMNVEV (reference sequence). V lost 2 bases and J lost 7, with 12 bases in between. Written as DNA, the CDR3 is TGTGCCAGCAGTTTACACAGGGCAAACAATTCACCCCTCCACTTT. This gives the protein CASSLHRANNSPLHF.

The chain employs TRBV29-1 and TRBJ2-1; 8 positions agree with TRBD2. In germline, CDR1 is SQVTM, CDR2 ANQGSEA. CDR3 length: 14 residues. V shed 7 bases, J shed 3 bases, and the junction held 8 bases outside the gene matches. This chain's CDR3 is CSAAGAGDYNEQFF. The CDR3, as DNA: TGCAGCGCGGCGGGAGCGGGAGACTACAATGAGCAGTTCTTC.

This chain connects TRBV5-1 to TRBJ1-2; weak D call: TRBD1 (5 bases). Germline V lookup: CDR1 SGHRS, CDR2 YFSETQ. V lost 1 base, J lost 3 bases, and 7 bases lay in between. The CDR3 is 13 amino acids. Here the CDR3 reads CASSLIGDYGYTF. The CDR3 DNA reads as TGCGCCAGCAGCTTGATAGGGGACTATGGCTACACCTTC.

The chain joins TRBV30 to TRBJ1-1, with a tentative D call TRBD1 (5 bases). The V gene lost 3 bases and the J gene lost 1 base, with 12 bases spanning the gap. CDR1 and CDR2 from the germline V gene are GTSNPN and SVGIG (reference sequence). The CDR3 is made up of 14 amino acids. CDR3 nucleotide sequence: TGTGCCTGGAGACGAAGGGGATCGAACACTGAAGCTTTCTTT. It yields the protein CAWRRRGSNTEAFF.

The chain has TRBV4-2 and TRBJ2-5, with TRBD1 as a possible D gene (6 bases). This CDR3 spans 13 amino acids. Per germline, CDR1 LGHNA and CDR2 YNFKEQ. The ends were cut back, 3 bases at V and 4 bases at J, with 9 bases in the middle. The CDR3: CASSQGAGETQYF. CDR3 DNA: TGTGCCAGCAGCCAGGGGGCGGGAGAGACCCAGTACTTC.

The chain has TRBV28 and TRBJ2-5; no definite D call. There are 14 residues in the CDR3. The ends were cut back, 5 bases at V and 5 bases at J, with 15 bases in the middle. CDR1 is MDHEN, CDR2 SYDVKM, per germline. This CDR3 is CASSLTVKSETQYF. CDR3 bases: TGTGCCAGCAGTCTCACGGTGAAATCGGAGACCCAGTACTTC.

The V and J genes are TRBV1 and TRBJ2-7; no DNA check was done on the table's D call, TRBD2. TRBV1 is listed as a pseudogene. CDR3 length equals 15 residues. CDR3 DNA: TGCACCAGCAGCCAAGATGGCGGGGATTCGGGAGAGCAGTACTTC. It translates to CTSSQDGGDSGEQYF.